The 10 T cell receptor beta chains given below trace back to one sample, sequenced in a study of cytomegalovirus exposure and HLA in healthy donors. The PCR employed 60 Vbeta primers together with 13 Jbeta primers. The protocol was immunoSEQ multiplex PCR, while the TCRdb copy is restricted to in-frame clones and leaves out a portion. Seen here are approximately 100,000 clones, approximately 85% observed once, and the top ten hold less than 5%. The sequencing sample was made of PBMCs. The receptors were gathered from a man in his thirties or forties in good health and CMV-seronegative.

V usage is TRBV5-1 and J usage is TRBJ2-2, with D perhaps TRBD2 (5 bases). Germline V gene sequence: CDR1 SGHRS, CDR2 YFSETQ. CDR3 length: 14 amino acids. Between the trimmed V and J ends, which lost 1 base and 7 bases, there was a span of 11 bases. CDR3 residues: CASSLNSSRGELFF. In DNA, the CDR3 is TGCGCCAGCAGCTTGAATTCTAGCCGCGGGGAGCTGTTTTTT.

J is TRBJ2-7 and V is TRBV6-5; weak D call: TRBD1 (6 bases). CDR1 and CDR2 from the germline V gene are MNHEY and SVGAGI. V dropped 0 bases and J dropped 3 bases, with 15 bases sitting between them. The CDR3 is 16 amino acids. This CDR3 reads CASSYSSQGSRYEQYF. CDR3 bases: TGTGCCAGCAGTTACTCGAGCCAGGGGTCCCGCTACGAGCAGTACTTC.

The chain couples TRBV18 to TRBJ1-2; D call uncertain. Trimming cost V 2 bases and J 7 bases, with 17 bases left between them. The CDR3 covers 15 residues. Germline V gene lookup returns CDR1 KGHSH and CDR2 LQKENI. The CDR3 DNA is TGTGCCAGCTCACCATCTGTAGCTGATCGGTCTGGCTACACCTTC. Protein: CASSPSVADRSGYTF.

The V gene is TRBV2, the J gene TRBJ2-2; 13 nucleotides line up with TRBD2. The CDR3 is 16 residues long. Germline V gene data show CDR1 as SNHLY and CDR2 as FYNNEI. The J segment lost 5 bases and the V segment lost 5 bases, leaving 5 bases of the junction unmatched. In DNA, the CDR3 is TGTGCCAGCAGTCGGACTAGCGGGGGAATAACCGGGGAGCTGTTTTTT. Protein product: CASSRTSGGITGELFF.

This rearrangement joins TRBV1 to TRBJ2-3; the table names TRBD1, a call not compared with the DNA. TRBV1 is classified as a pseudogene. This CDR3 has 18 amino acids. CDR3 protein: CTSSRDTARPRGPDTQYF. CDR3 DNA: TGCACCAGCAGTCGGGACACGGCGAGGCCCCGTGGCCCAGATACGCAGTATTTT.

J is TRBJ2-1 and V is TRBV10-3; no firm D call. CDR1 is ENHRY, CDR2 SYGVKD, per germline. With 2 bases removed from V and 6 bases from J, the gap between germline ends came to 11 bases. This CDR3 contains 14 residues. CDR3 protein: CAISEPPGLNEQFF. DNA for the CDR3: TGTGCCATCAGTGAGCCCCCTGGCCTCAATGAGCAGTTCTTC.

CDR3 DNA: TGTGCCAGCAGTCGACTGATAGATACGCAGTATTTT. It translates to CASSRLIDTQYF. This chain joins TRBV6-1 and TRBJ2-3; D not certain. The germline V and J ends were trimmed by 5 bases and 5 bases, with 8 bases remaining between them. Germline V CDR1 and CDR2: MNHNS, SASEGT. This CDR3 is 12 amino acids long.

The J gene is TRBJ2-3, the V gene TRBV5-4; D possibly corresponds to TRBD2 (5 bases). Trimming took off 4 bases at V and 4 bases at J, with 19 bases between the two ends. There are 16 residues in the CDR3. The germline V gene encodes CDR1 SGHNT and CDR2 YYREEE (reference sequence). The DNA for the CDR3 is TGTGCCAGCAGCCCGGATTTAGCGATAACGGCAGATACGCAGTATTTT. Protein product: CASSPDLAITADTQYF.

The gene calls are TRBV14 and TRBJ2-3, with D maybe TRBD2 (5 bases). Germline V gene data show CDR1 as SGHDN and CDR2 as FVKESK. Trimming left V 2 bases short and J 8 bases short, with 11 bases between. The CDR3 covers 13 residues. CDR3 in amino acids: CASSQRGLSTQYF. The CDR3 DNA reads TGTGCCAGCAGCCAACGGGGTTTGAGTACGCAGTATTTT. The full variable domain, with the rest looked up from reference TRBV14 and TRBJ2-3, is EAGVTQFPSHSVIEKGQTVTLRCDPISGHDNLYWYRRVMGKEIKFLLHFVKESKQDESGMPNNRFLAERTGGTYSTLKVQPAELEDSGVYFCASSQRGLSTQYFGPGTRLTVL.

The chain recombines TRBV5-4 with TRBJ2-7, with a weak D call TRBD2 (5 bases). The V end lost 0 bases, the J end lost 1 base, and 11 bases lay between the germline ends. The CDR3 length is 15 residues. Germline V gene sequence: CDR1 SGHNT, CDR2 YYREEE (reference sequence). The CDR3 protein is CASSLADGGSYEQYF. The CDR3 coding sequence is TGTGCCAGCAGCTTGGCAGACGGAGGATCCTACGAGCAGTACTTC. The complete variable domain, with remaining parts taken from reference TRBV5-4 and TRBJ2-7, reads ETGVTQSPTHLIKTRGQQVTLRCSSQSGHNTVSWYQQALGQGPQFIFQYYREEENGRGNFPPRFSGLQFPNYSSELNVNALELDDSALYLCASSLADGGSYEQYFGPGTRLTVT.